Each of the 9 T cell receptor beta chains below was sequenced from the same sample in a study of blood T cell repertoires in COVID-19. Clones were read by immunoSEQ multiplex PCR, and TCRdb kept only the in-frame ones, dropping some. The table records over 200,000 clones, around nine tenths of them present only once. The sequencing input was peripheral blood. Receptor source: a woman in her fifties or sixties with acute or convalescent COVID-19.

This chain's CDR3 is CASSYTTSGSYEQYF. CDR3 coding DNA: TGTGCCAGCAGTTACACTACTAGCGGTTCCTACGAGCAGTACTTC. The rearrangement links TRBV6-2 or TRBV6-3 to TRBJ2-7, with 8 bases identical to TRBD2. Germline V CDR1 and CDR2: MNHEY, SVGEGT. This CDR3 contains 15 residues. V trimming: 2 bases; J trimming: 1 base; junction bases outside the gene matches: 4.

This chain connects TRBV12-5 to TRBJ2-2, with D possibly TRBD1 on 5 matching bases. Deletions cut 0 bases from V and 5 bases from J, with 13 bases between. Germline CDR1 is LGHNT and CDR2 is FRNRAP. The CDR3 is 16 amino acids. This chain's CDR3 is CASGLVLGRETGELFF. The CDR3 DNA reads TGTGCTAGTGGTTTGGTACTTGGCAGGGAAACCGGGGAGCTGTTTTTT. The variable domain in full, completed from reference TRBV12-5 and TRBJ2-2, reads DARVTQTPRHKVTEMGQEVTMRCQPILGHNTVFWYRQTMMQGLELLAYFRNRAPLDDSGMPKDRFSAEMPDATLATLKIQPSEPRDSAVYFCASGLVLGRETGELFFGEGSRLTVL.

V usage is TRBV7-8 and J usage is TRBJ2-1, with 9 nucleotides matching TRBD1. CDR1 and CDR2 (germline): SGHVS, FQNEAQ. The ends lost 3 bases at V and 7 bases at J; junction bases unmatched: 4. The CDR3 has 14 residues. CDR3 coding DNA: TGTGCCAGCAGCTTCCGGGACAGGGCAAATGAGCAGTTCTTC. Translated: CASSFRDRANEQFF.

In nucleotides, the CDR3 is TGTGCCAGCAGTGAAGACAGGACGGTTTCCTATGGCTACACCTTC. Encoded protein: CASSEDRTVSYGYTF. This sequence joins TRBV2 and TRBJ1-2, with D maybe TRBD1 (5 bases). This CDR3 is 15 amino acids long. The germline gives CDR1 SNHLY, CDR2 FYNNEI. V lost 1 base to trimming and J lost 4 bases, with 13 bases between them.

DNA of the CDR3: TGTGCCAGCAGCTCCGCCGGGACTAGCGGGGGGAACCTGTACTTC. It codes for CASSSAGTSGGNLYF. The chain employs TRBV11-2 and TRBJ2-7; 15 bases match TRBD2. V lost 4 bases and J lost 12; bases outside the gene matches: 10. CDR1 and CDR2 (germline): SGHAT, FQNNGV. The CDR3 consists of 15 residues.

CDR3 sequence: CASSPWTSGYEQYF. The CDR3 nucleotides are TGTGCCAGCAGTCCCTGGACTAGCGGCTACGAGCAGTACTTC. V gene TRBV6-1 combines with J gene TRBJ2-7, with 10 positions matching TRBD2. Germline V gene lookup returns CDR1 MNHNS and CDR2 SASEGT. The V gene end was trimmed by 5 bases and the J gene end by 3 bases; junction bases not matched to a gene: 4. This CDR3 region has 14 residues.

The sample holds one count of this clone. V and J are TRBV28 and TRBJ1-2, with 9 bases lining up with TRBD1. Per germline, CDR1 MDHEN and CDR2 SYDVKM. Trimming removed 9 bases from V and 1 base from J; junction bases left unmatched: 6. CDR3 length equals 14 residues. The CDR3, as DNA: TGTGCCAGTAGAACAGGGGGCAATAACTATGGCTACACCTTC. Translated: CASRTGGNNYGYTF.

This clone was picked up a small number of times. The chain joins TRBV28 to TRBJ1-2; 7 positions agree with TRBD1. With 5 bases clipped from V and 7 bases from J, the junction kept 4 bases outside the gene matches. CDR3 length: 12 residues. Germline values: CDR1 MDHEN, CDR2 SYDVKM. The CDR3 DNA is TGTGCCAGCAGTCGACAGGGCCGTGGCTACACCTTC. Its translation: CASSRQGRGYTF.

The V call is TRBV5-1, the J call TRBJ1-2; weak D call: TRBD1 (5 bases). The CDR3 is 14 amino acids. The germline gives CDR1 SGHRS, CDR2 YFSETQ. V lost 4 bases and J lost 6, with 16 bases in between. The CDR3 DNA is TGCGCCAGCAGCCTGACTTGGGGCCGGGATGGCTACACCTTC. This translates into CASSLTWGRDGYTF. Drawing the rest from reference TRBV5-1 and TRBJ1-2, the complete variable domain is KAGVTQTPRYLIKTRGQQVTLSCSPISGHRSVSWYQQTPGQGLQFLFEYFSETQRNKGNFPGRFSGRQFSNSRSEMNVSTLELGDSALYLCASSLTWGRDGYTFGSGTRLTVV.